The 19 T cell receptor beta chains below come from one sample, sequenced in a study of cytomegalovirus exposure and HLA in healthy donors. Profiled with immunoSEQ multiplex PCR; TCRdb holds only in-frame clones, not every one. This table holds about 110,000 clones, roughly 90% found once. Sequencing input: PBMCs. The receptors stem from a woman between 18 and 29 years old in good health and CMV-seronegative.

Here the CDR3 reads CASWDRIRSGELFF. For the CDR3, the DNA is TGTGCCAGCTGGGACAGGATAAGGTCCGGGGAGCTGTTTTTT. The chain links TRBV28 to TRBJ2-2, with 8 nucleotides matching TRBD1. Germline V lookup: CDR1 MDHEN, CDR2 SYDVKM. The trim removed 8 bases at V and 6 bases at J, leaving 8 bases unmatched. This CDR3 has 14 amino acids.

This chain links TRBV9 with TRBJ1-4; the match to TRBD1 covers 7 bases. CDR1 is SGDLS, CDR2 YYNGEE, per germline. The CDR3 covers 15 residues. Trimming cost V 3 bases and J 3 bases; bases outside gene matches: 5. The CDR3 DNA is TGTGCCAGCAGCGCCGCGGGACAGTCTAATGAAAAACTGTTTTTT. It yields the protein CASSAAGQSNEKLFF.

This chain uses TRBV6-5 with TRBJ2-1, with TRBD1 matching over 7 bases. The CDR3 spans 13 residues. Germline-derived CDR1 and CDR2 are MNHEY and SVGAGI. Losses at the gene ends were 6 bases for V and 6 bases for J; bases not matched to a gene: 5. CDR3 nucleotide sequence: TGTGCCAGCAGCCGGGGACAGTTCAATGAGCAGTTCTTC. It is translated as CASSRGQFNEQFF.

J is TRBJ2-7 and V is TRBV29-1; 9 bases fit TRBD1. Trimming removed 5 bases from V and 2 bases from J; junction bases left unmatched: 7. CDR3 size: 14 residues. Germline V gene sequence: CDR1 SQVTM, CDR2 ANQGSEA. The CDR3 region is CSVYPGQGTYEQYF. The CDR3 bases are TGCAGCGTTTATCCGGGACAGGGAACCTACGAGCAGTACTTC.

The rearrangement uses TRBV19 and TRBJ2-1, with 8 positions matching TRBD2. V dropped 11 bases and J dropped 9; count of bases not matched to a gene: 18. Germline V gives CDR1 LNHDA, CDR2 SQIVND (reference sequence). The CDR3 is 15 amino acids. CDR3 sequence reads: CASSTASGRISEQFF. Written as DNA, the CDR3 is TGTGCCTCGTCCACAGCCAGCGGGAGAATTAGTGAGCAGTTCTTC.

This chain uses TRBV2 with TRBJ2-4; 10 nucleotides align to TRBD2. With 8 bases clipped from V and 0 bases from J, the junction kept 13 bases outside the gene matches. In germline, CDR1 is SNHLY, CDR2 FYNNEI. CDR3 length: 18 residues. The CDR3 here is CASVRTLLAGLAKNIQYF. The CDR3 nucleotides are TGTGCCAGCGTCAGAACACTACTAGCGGGGCTAGCCAAAAACATTCAGTACTTC.

This clone was seen only once. The genes are TRBV30 and TRBJ1-2; 8 bases agree with TRBD1. The trim removed 3 bases at V and 7 bases at J, leaving 10 bases unmatched. The CDR3 sequence is 14 residues long. Per germline, CDR1 GTSNPN and CDR2 SVGIG (reference sequence). The CDR3 reads CAWSQGAPGGGYTF. The CDR3 DNA reads as TGTGCCTGGAGCCAGGGGGCCCCAGGCGGTGGCTACACCTTC.

The chain links TRBV27 to TRBJ2-3, with D tentatively TRBD2 (6 bases). The length of the CDR3 is 14 residues. Germline loops: CDR1 MNHEY, CDR2 SMNVEV (reference sequence). Deletions cut 8 bases from V and 5 bases from J, with 17 bases between. In DNA, the CDR3 is TGTGCCAGCGGAACCATAGCGGAGGTAGATACGCAGTATTTT. Its translation is CASGTIAEVDTQYF.

The V and J genes are TRBV28 and TRBJ2-7, with 9 bases aligning to TRBD1. Germline V gives CDR1 MDHEN, CDR2 SYDVKM. The CDR3 has 16 residues. V was pared by 4 bases and J by 5 bases, with 12 bases of the junction left unmatched. DNA for the CDR3: TGTGCCAGCAGTTCTTACGGGCGGACAGGGGTGGACGAGCAGTACTTC. Amino acid sequence: CASSSYGRTGVDEQYF.

The chain links TRBV19 to TRBJ1-2; 7 bases match TRBD1. This CDR3 spans 16 amino acids. Germline CDR1 and CDR2: LNHDA and SQIVND (reference sequence). With V trimmed by 7 bases and J by 3 bases, 14 bases remained unmatched. The CDR3 nucleotides read TGTGCCAGTACCATAGGAGGGGGCTGGATTTACTATGGCTACACCTTC. Translation gives CASTIGGGWIYYGYTF.

This rearrangement joins TRBV6-5 to TRBJ2-7, with D possibly TRBD1 on 6 matching bases. The CDR3 covers 15 residues. V gave up 2 bases and J gave up 2 bases, with 13 bases separating them. Germline CDR1 MNHEY, CDR2 SVGAGI. CDR3 sequence reads: CASSYDGQRAYEQYF. CDR3 sequence (DNA): TGTGCCAGCAGTTACGACGGACAGAGAGCCTACGAGCAGTACTTC.

The CDR3 is CASSLPNQPQHF. Written as DNA, the CDR3 is TGTGCCAGCAGTCTCCCGAATCAGCCCCAGCATTTT. The chain recombines TRBV28 with TRBJ1-5; D is unresolved. The CDR3 is made up of 12 amino acids. V was pared by 5 bases and J by 4 bases, with 6 bases between. Germline V lookup: CDR1 MDHEN, CDR2 SYDVKM.

V is TRBV7-6 and J is TRBJ2-7, with D possibly being TRBD1 (6 bases). Trimming stripped 2 bases from V and 4 bases from J, with 12 bases between. The germline V gene encodes CDR1 SGHVS and CDR2 FNYEAQ. The CDR3 spans 14 residues. The CDR3 DNA follows: TGTGCCAGCAGCTTATCCGGGACAAATTACGAGCAGTACTTC. Protein: CASSLSGTNYEQYF. Full variable domain (rest looked up from reference TRBV7-6 and TRBJ2-7): GAGVSQSPRYKVTKRGQDVALRCDPISGHVSLYWYRQALGQGPEFLTYFNYEAQQDKSGLPNDRFSAERPEGSISTLTIQRTEQRDSAMYRCASSLSGTNYEQYFGPGTRLTVT.

V usage is TRBV10-3 and J usage is TRBJ2-2; 11 bases fit TRBD1. The CDR3 spans 16 residues. The trim removed 6 bases at V and 3 bases at J, leaving 6 bases unmatched. Germline V gene data show CDR1 as ENHRY and CDR2 as SYGVKD. The CDR3 DNA sequence: TGTGCCATCAGCGGACAGGGGGCCGTGGACACCGGGGAGCTGTTTTTT. Translating gives CAISGQGAVDTGELFF.

J is TRBJ2-1 and V is TRBV11-2; unclear D gene. CDR3 length: 15 amino acids. V shed 5 bases and J shed 0 bases, with 11 bases lying between them. Germline assignment: CDR1 SGHAT and CDR2 FQNNGV. The DNA for the CDR3 is TGTGCCAGCAGCCGCACTTCTAGCTCCTACAATGAGCAGTTCTTC. This gives the protein CASSRTSSSYNEQFF.

The sample holds a few counts of this clone. This chain joins TRBV11-2 and TRBJ2-7; maybe TRBD2 (6 bases). Germline CDR1 and CDR2: SGHAT and FQNNGV. V lost 5 bases and J 3 bases, leaving 20 bases between the germline ends. The CDR3 consists of 16 residues. The CDR3 protein is CASSLREPGAGYEQYF. DNA for the CDR3: TGTGCCAGCAGCCTTAGGGAGCCGGGAGCAGGCTACGAGCAGTACTTC.

The chain joins TRBV19 to TRBJ1-2; D is perhaps TRBD1 (6 bases). CDR1 is LNHDA, CDR2 SQIVND, per germline (reference sequence). V shed 7 bases and J shed 5 bases, with 17 bases lying between them. This CDR3 spans 14 amino acids. The CDR3 protein is CASTRLLGAYGYTF. CDR3 nucleotide sequence: TGTGCCAGTACCCGTCTCCTGGGGGCTTATGGCTACACCTTC.

The rearrangement links TRBV11-2 to TRBJ1-2; the match to TRBD1 covers 10 bases. V gave up 6 bases and J gave up 8 bases; unmatched junction bases: 9. This CDR3 has 14 amino acids. Germline values: CDR1 SGHAT, CDR2 FQNNGV. This CDR3 reads CASSPDRGNRGYTF. Written as DNA, the CDR3 is TGTGCCAGCAGTCCGGACAGGGGGAATCGGGGCTACACCTTC.

The chain is built from TRBV9 and TRBJ2-3; D possibly corresponds to TRBD2 (5 bases). The CDR3 spans 10 residues. Germline CDR1 reads SGDLS; CDR2 reads YYNGEE. V shed 8 bases and J shed 5 bases, with 6 bases lying between them. DNA for the CDR3: TGTGCCAGAACTAGAGATACGCAGTATTTT. Its protein is CARTRDTQYF.